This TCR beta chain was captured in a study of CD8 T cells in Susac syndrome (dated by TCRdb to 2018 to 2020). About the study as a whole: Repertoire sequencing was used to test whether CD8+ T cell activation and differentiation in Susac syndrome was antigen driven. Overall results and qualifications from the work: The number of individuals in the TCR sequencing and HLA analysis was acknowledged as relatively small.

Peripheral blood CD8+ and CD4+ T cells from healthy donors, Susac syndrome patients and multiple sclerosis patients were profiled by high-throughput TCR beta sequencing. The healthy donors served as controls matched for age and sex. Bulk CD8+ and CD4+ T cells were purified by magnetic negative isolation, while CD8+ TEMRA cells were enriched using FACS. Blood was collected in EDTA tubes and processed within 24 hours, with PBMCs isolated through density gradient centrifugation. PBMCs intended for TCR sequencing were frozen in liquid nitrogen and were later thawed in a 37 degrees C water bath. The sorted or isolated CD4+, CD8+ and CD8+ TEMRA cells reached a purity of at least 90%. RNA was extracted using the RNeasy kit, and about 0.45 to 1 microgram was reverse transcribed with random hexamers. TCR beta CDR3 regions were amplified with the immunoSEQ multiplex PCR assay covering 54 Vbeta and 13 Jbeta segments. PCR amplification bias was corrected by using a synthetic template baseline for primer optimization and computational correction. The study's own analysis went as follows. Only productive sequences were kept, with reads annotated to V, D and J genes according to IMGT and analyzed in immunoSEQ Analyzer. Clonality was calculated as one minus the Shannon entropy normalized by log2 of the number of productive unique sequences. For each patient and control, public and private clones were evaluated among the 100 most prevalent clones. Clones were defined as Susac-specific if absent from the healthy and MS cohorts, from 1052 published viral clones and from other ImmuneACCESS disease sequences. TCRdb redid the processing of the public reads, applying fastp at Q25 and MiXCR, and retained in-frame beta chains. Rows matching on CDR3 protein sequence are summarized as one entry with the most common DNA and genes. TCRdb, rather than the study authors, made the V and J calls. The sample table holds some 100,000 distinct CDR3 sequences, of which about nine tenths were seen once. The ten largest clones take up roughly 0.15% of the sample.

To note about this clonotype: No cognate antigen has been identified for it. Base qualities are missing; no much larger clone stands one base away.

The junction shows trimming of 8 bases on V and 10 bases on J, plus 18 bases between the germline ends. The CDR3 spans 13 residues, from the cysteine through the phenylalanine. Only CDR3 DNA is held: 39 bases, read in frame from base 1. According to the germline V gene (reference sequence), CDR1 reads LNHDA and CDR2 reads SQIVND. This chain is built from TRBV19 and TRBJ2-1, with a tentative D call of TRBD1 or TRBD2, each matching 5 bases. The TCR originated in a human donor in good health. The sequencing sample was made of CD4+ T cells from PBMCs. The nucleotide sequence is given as TGTGCCAGTCACCAGCCCGGGACGGGCGAGCAGTTCTTC. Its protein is CASHQPGTGEQFF.